This T cell receptor beta chain stems from a study of blood T cell repertoires in COVID-19 (dated by TCRdb to 2019 to 2021). About the full investigation: Samples covering the acute and convalescent phases of COVID-19 were provided by collaborators in the United States, Italy and Spain. The repertoires were released in a freely available public database meant as a resource for research on the immune response to SARS-CoV-2. HLA class I and class II types, where available, came from metadata supplied by the sample provider rather than from assay-based typing. The material from the prospective study consisted of cDNA or gDNA derived from T cells, B-cell-depleted T cells, or PBMCs. The dataset comprised deeply sampled blood TCRbeta repertoires from subjects exposed to, actively infected with, or recovered from COVID-19. Samples came from the ongoing ImmuneRACE study (first 160 participants) plus 1,254 subjects from 6 global collaborators. A de-identified subject ID, COVID-19 status, age in years and sex were almost always included in the sample metadata. General conclusions and limits of the study: The amount of clinical and demographic metadata varied by source and participant and was provided uncurated.

The V end loses 10 bases and the J end loses 3 bases, and a stretch of 9 bases separates them. Looking up the germline V gene yields CDR1 SGHDN and CDR2 FVKESK. The CDR3 starts with the cysteine, ends with the phenylalanine, and has 11 residues. Solely the CDR3 DNA is kept, with 33 bases framed from the first base. In Seattle, one collaborating source enrolled patients while the infection was active and tracked those patients longitudinally over the course of disease. Collaborating institutions collected whole blood in K2EDTA tubes following their own protocols. For TCRbeta analysis, collaborators shipped samples as frozen whole blood, isolated PBMCs, or DNA extracted from either of those sample types. TCRbeta CDR3 regions were amplified from genomic DNA by means of the immunoSEQ Assay, a bias-controlled multiplex PCR. The study's processing was this. Nucleated cell counts per sample were estimated from amplification of reference gene primers within the assay. To quantify the absolute abundance of each unique TCRbeta CDR3 rearrangement, sequence reads were collapsed and filtered. For each sample, productive Simpson clonality was calculated as the square root of Simpson's diversity index over productive rearrangements. In its TCRdb copy, this immuneACCESS table keeps in-frame sequences only and misses some clones. Where compared with another copy, unresolved V genes explain less than half of these, and the others have no known cause. V and J calls plus clone size are reproduced from that table; the DNA served to infer D and trimming. Here the sample has 55,000 to 65,000 clones; roughly 83% occur a single time. The top ten constitute approximately 10% of the sample.

In its sample, this clone was seen once. The antigen it binds to is not known. Base qualities are not recorded, but no much larger clone differs from it by a single base. The sequence joins TRBV14 to TRBJ1-2; matching of 5 bases hints at TRBD1 as the D gene. The receptor was isolated from a man aged 25 to 40 with COVID-19, enrolled during active disease. Sequencing was done on a sample of peripheral blood. The CDR3 sequence is CATIGDYGYTF. Here is the DNA: TGTGCCACCATAGGGGACTATGGCTACACCTTC.